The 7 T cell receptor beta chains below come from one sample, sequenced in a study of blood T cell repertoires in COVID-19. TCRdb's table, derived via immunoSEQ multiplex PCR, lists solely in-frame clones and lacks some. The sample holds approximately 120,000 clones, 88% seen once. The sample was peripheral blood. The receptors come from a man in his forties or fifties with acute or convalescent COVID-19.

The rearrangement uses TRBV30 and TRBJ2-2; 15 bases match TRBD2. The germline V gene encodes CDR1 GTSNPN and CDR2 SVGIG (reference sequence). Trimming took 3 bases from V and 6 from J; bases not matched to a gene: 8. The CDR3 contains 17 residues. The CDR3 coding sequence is TGTGCCTGGAGGGCCGGGACTAGCGGGAGGTGGTCCGGGGAGCTGTTTTTT. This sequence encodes CAWRAGTSGRWSGELFF.

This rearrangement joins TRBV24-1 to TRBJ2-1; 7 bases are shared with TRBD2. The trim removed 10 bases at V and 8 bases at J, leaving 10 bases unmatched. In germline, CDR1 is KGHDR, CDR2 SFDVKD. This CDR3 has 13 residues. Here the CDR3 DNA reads TGTGCCACGCTAGGGACTATCGACGATGAGCAGTTCTTC. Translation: CATLGTIDDEQFF.

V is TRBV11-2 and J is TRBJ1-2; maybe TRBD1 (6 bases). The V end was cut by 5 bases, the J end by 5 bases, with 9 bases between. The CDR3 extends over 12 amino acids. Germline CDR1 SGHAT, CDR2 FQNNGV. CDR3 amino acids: CASSMTGYGYTF. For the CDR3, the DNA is TGTGCCAGCAGCATGACAGGTTATGGCTACACCTTC.

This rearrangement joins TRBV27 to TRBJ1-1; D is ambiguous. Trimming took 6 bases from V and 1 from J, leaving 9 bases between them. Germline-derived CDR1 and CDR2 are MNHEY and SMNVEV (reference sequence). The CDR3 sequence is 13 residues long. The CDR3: CASSPGSNTEAFF. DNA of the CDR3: TGTGCCAGCAGCCCGGGATCGAACACTGAAGCTTTCTTT.

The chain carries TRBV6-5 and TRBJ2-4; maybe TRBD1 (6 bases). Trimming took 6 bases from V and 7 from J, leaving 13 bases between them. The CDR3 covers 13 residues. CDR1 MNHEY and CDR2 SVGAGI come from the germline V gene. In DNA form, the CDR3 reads TGTGCCAGCAGGGGACACGGTGTTAACATTCAGTACTTC. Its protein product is CASRGHGVNIQYF.

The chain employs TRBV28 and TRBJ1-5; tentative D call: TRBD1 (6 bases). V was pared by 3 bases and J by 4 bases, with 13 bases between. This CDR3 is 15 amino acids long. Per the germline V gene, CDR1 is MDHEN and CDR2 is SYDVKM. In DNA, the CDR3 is TGTGCCAGCAGTTTGGGACAAAGTGGGAATCAGCCCCAGCATTTT. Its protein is CASSLGQSGNQPQHF.

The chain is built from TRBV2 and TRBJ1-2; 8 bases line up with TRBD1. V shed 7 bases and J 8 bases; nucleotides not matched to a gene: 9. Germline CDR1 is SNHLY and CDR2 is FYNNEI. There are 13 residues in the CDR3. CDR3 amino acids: CASILGQGRGYTF. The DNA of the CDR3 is TGTGCCAGCATACTCGGACAGGGCCGGGGCTACACCTTC.